These 16 T cell receptor beta chains were sequenced from one sample in a study of identical twins. TCRdb reanalysed the 5' RACE reads using MiXCR and keeps one entry per CDR3 protein. The table lists 450,000 or so distinct CDR3 sequences, more than 13% of them singletons. These same records also appear under a second study, on yellow fever vaccine responses in identical twins.

Sequenced sample: CD4+ T cells sorted from blood. These receptors were collected from a woman under 30 in good health.

The chain has TRBV25-1 and TRBJ2-1; D remains ambiguous. Looked up from germline, CDR1 is MGHDK and CDR2 is SYGVNS. V lost 8 bases to trimming and J lost 7 bases, with 18 bases between them. This CDR3 is 14 amino acids long. In DNA form, the CDR3 reads TGTGCCAGCGGGATCACACGGATGGGGAATGAGCAGTTCTTC. This encodes CASGITRMGNEQFF.

The V and J genes are TRBV7-9 and TRBJ2-5; 7 bases are a match to TRBD1. This CDR3 has 14 amino acids. The V and J ends lost 5 bases and 5 bases, in that order; junction bases with no gene match: 8. CDR1 is SEHNR and CDR2 is FQNEAQ in the germline V gene (reference sequence). CDR3 bases: TGTGCCAGCAGCCCAGACAGGGCAGGGGAGACCCAGTACTTC. Protein sequence: CASSPDRAGETQYF.

The V gene is TRBV5-1, the J gene TRBJ2-3; 11 bases map to TRBD2. In germline, CDR1 is SGHRS, CDR2 YFSETQ. The J segment lost 4 bases and the V segment lost 4 bases, leaving 29 bases of the junction unmatched. This CDR3 is built from 23 residues. The CDR3 protein is CASSRHTFSGRAIRVPGADTQYF. The CDR3 DNA is TGCGCCAGCAGCCGCCATACCTTTAGCGGGAGGGCCATTCGAGTCCCGGGCGCAGATACGCAGTATTTT.

Only a few counts were recorded for this clonotype. V and J are TRBV7-2 and TRBJ2-6; D remains unclear. V lost 4 bases and J 2 bases, leaving 6 bases between the germline ends. This CDR3 has 14 amino acids. Germline V gene lookup returns CDR1 SGHTA and CDR2 FQGNSA. The CDR3 here is CASSSKTGANVLTF. CDR3 DNA sequence: TGTGCCAGCAGCTCCAAAACTGGGGCCAACGTCCTGACTTTC.

V and J are TRBV18 and TRBJ1-1; D is uncertain. Germline CDR1 and CDR2: KGHSH and LQKENI. The CDR3 totals 16 residues. Deletions cut 2 bases from V and 1 base from J, with 14 bases between. The DNA for the CDR3 is TGTGCCAGCTCACCAAATAGTCCGGCGGCGAACACTGAAGCTTTCTTT. Translating it yields CASSPNSPAANTEAFF. Together with reference TRBV18 and TRBJ1-1, the CDR3 gives the full variable domain: NAGVMQNPRHLVRRRGQEARLRCSPMKGHSHVYWYRQLPEEGLKFMVYLQKENIIDESGMPKERFSAEFPKEGPSILRIQQVVRGDSAAYFCASSPNSPAANTEAFFGQGTRLTVV.

In its sample, this clonotype was seen a few times. The J gene is TRBJ2-7, the V gene TRBV28; 9 bases align to TRBD1. Germline CDR1 reads MDHEN; CDR2 reads SYDVKM. The CDR3 contains 14 residues. Trimming removed 2 bases from V and 6 bases from J; junction bases left unmatched: 5. In nucleotides, the CDR3 is TGTGCCAGCAGTTTAATCTCGACAGGGGGCGAGCAGTACTTC. It yields the protein CASSLISTGGEQYF.

The chain recombines TRBV20-1 with TRBJ2-7; 7 bases align to TRBD1. Trimming at V came to 6 bases and at J to 2 bases, leaving 7 bases not matched to a gene. The CDR3 length is 13 residues. In germline, CDR1 is DFQATT, CDR2 SNEGSKA (reference sequence). The CDR3 nucleotides are TGCAGTGCAAGGCAGGGGGTTCCCTACGAGCAGTACTTC. Its translation: CSARQGVPYEQYF.

V is TRBV4-2 and J is TRBJ2-3; 9 positions match TRBD2. V trimming: 0 bases; J trimming: 0 bases; junction bases outside the gene matches: 4. This CDR3 has 17 amino acids. Germline CDR1 LGHNA, CDR2 YNFKEQ. The CDR3 sequence is CASSQDRLAASTDTQYF. The CDR3 DNA sequence: TGTGCCAGCAGCCAAGATCGACTAGCGGCTAGCACAGATACGCAGTATTTT.

This clonotype showed up just a few times. This chain connects TRBV2 to TRBJ2-2, with D uncertain. Germline CDR1 is SNHLY and CDR2 is FYNNEI. The CDR3 is made up of 16 amino acids. Trimming took 0 bases from V and 3 from J, leaving 11 bases between them. The CDR3 nucleotides read TGTGCCAGCAGTGAAGCGCTTATCGGAGACACCGGGGAGCTGTTTTTT. Protein sequence: CASSEALIGDTGELFF.

This clonotype was counted between two and nine times. The chain uses TRBV11-2 and TRBJ2-2; no clear D gene. The CDR3 has 12 residues. Trimming cost V 5 bases and J 6 bases, with 7 bases left between them. Germline V gives CDR1 SGHAT, CDR2 FQNNGV. CDR3: CASSPPSGELFF. The CDR3 nucleotides read TGTGCCAGCAGCCCGCCATCCGGGGAGCTGTTTTTT.

V is TRBV15 and J is TRBJ2-1, with D unresolved. CDR3 length: 12 amino acids. Germline V CDR1 and CDR2: LNHNV, YYDKDF (reference sequence). With 0 bases removed from V and 7 bases from J, the gap between germline ends came to 4 bases. CDR3 DNA: TGTGCCACCAGCAGAGATGGGAATGAGCAGTTCTTC. Protein sequence: CATSRDGNEQFF.

This clonotype was counted between two and nine times. This chain connects TRBV5-1 to TRBJ2-5, with 9 bases lining up with TRBD2. The CDR3 spans 17 residues. V shed 4 bases, J shed 5 bases, and the junction held 15 bases outside the gene matches. Germline CDR1 SGHRS, CDR2 YFSETQ. CDR3 amino acids: CASSLLTSGPDRETQYF. CDR3 DNA sequence: TGCGCCAGCAGCCTTCTGACTAGCGGTCCTGATAGGGAGACCCAGTACTTC.

This clonotype has more than one count but fewer than ten. This chain connects TRBV18 to TRBJ2-7, with 12 bases fitting TRBD1. The germline V gene has CDR1 KGHSH and CDR2 LQKENI. J was trimmed by 5 bases and V by 3 bases; bases with no gene match: 2. CDR3 length: 14 residues. The CDR3 reads CASSPGTGGDEQYF. The CDR3 bases are TGTGCCAGCTCACCCGGGACAGGGGGCGACGAGCAGTACTTC.

This clonotype was recorded only once. This chain joins TRBV7-8 and TRBJ2-5; D perhaps matches TRBD1 (6 bases). The CDR3 is 15 residues long. Per germline, CDR1 SGHVS and CDR2 FQNEAQ. V was clipped by 4 bases and J by 4 bases, with 16 bases between them. The CDR3 spells CASSSGTLRGETQYF. For the CDR3, the DNA is TGTGCCAGCAGCTCAGGGACACTCCGAGGAGAGACCCAGTACTTC.

This clonotype appeared a few times. The rearrangement uses TRBV6-1 and TRBJ2-3, with D maybe TRBD1 (5 bases). The V gene lost 7 bases and the J gene lost 6 bases, with 29 bases spanning the gap. There are 18 residues in the CDR3. Germline lookup yields CDR1 MNHNS and CDR2 SASEGT. DNA for the CDR3: TGTGCCAGCAACTCAGCGCTCGGACAATCCCGCACATCGGATACGCAGTATTTT. Residues: CASNSALGQSRTSDTQYF.

The rearrangement joins TRBV20-1 to TRBJ2-3; 7 bases map to TRBD2. The germline V gene encodes CDR1 DFQATT and CDR2 SNEGSKA (reference sequence). The CDR3 contains 15 residues. V was clipped by 0 bases and J by 5 bases; unmatched bases: 8. The CDR3 DNA sequence: TGCAGTGCTAGAGATCGCGGCGGGAGAAGAGATACGCAGTATTTT. Its protein product is CSARDRGGRRDTQYF.